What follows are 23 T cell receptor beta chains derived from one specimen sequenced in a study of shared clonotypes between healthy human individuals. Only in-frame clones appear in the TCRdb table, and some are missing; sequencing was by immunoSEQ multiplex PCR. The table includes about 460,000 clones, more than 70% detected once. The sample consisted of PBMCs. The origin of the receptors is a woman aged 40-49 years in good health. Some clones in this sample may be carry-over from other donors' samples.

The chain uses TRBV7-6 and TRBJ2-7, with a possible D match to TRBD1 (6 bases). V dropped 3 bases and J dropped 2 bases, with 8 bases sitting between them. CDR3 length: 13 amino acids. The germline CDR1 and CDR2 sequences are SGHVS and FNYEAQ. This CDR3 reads CASSFQGTYEQYF. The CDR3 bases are TGTGCCAGCAGCTTTCAGGGGACCTACGAGCAGTACTTC.

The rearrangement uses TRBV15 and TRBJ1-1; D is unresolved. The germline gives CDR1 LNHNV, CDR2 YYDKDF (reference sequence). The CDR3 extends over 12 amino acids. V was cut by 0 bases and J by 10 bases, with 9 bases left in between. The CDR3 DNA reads TGTGCCACCAGCAGAGATAGCGCCCGAGCTTTCTTT. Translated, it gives CATSRDSARAFF. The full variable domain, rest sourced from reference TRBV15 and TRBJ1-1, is DAMVIQNPRYQVTQFGKPVTLSCSQTLNHNVMYWYQQKSSQAPKLLFHYYDKDFNNEADTPDNFQSRRPNTSFCFLDIRSPGLGDTAMYLCATSRDSARAFFGQGTRLTVV.

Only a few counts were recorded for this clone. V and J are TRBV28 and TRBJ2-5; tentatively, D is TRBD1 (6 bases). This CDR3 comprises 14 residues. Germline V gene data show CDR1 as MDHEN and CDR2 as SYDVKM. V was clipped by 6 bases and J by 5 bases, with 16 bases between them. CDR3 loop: CASSRGGPVETQYF. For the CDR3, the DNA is TGTGCCAGCAGCCGTGGGGGCCCTGTGGAGACCCAGTACTTC.

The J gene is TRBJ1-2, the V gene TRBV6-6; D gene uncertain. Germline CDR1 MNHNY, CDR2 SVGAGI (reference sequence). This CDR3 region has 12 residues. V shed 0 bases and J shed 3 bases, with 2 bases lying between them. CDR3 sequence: CASSYSDYGYTF. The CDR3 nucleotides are TGTGCCAGCAGTTACTCTGACTATGGCTACACCTTC.

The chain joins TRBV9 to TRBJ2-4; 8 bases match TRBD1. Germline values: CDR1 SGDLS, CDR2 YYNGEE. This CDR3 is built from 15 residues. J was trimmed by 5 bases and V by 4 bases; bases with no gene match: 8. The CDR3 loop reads CASSTHPTGENIQYF. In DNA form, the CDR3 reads TGTGCCAGCAGCACTCATCCGACAGGGGAAAACATTCAGTACTTC.

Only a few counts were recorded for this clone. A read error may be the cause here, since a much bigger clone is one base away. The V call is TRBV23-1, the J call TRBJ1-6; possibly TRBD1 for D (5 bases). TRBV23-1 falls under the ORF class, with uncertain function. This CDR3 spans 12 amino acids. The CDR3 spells CAGSRGLLSLHF. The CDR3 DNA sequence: TGCGCCGGCAGCCGGGGCCTCCTCTCCCTCCACTTT.

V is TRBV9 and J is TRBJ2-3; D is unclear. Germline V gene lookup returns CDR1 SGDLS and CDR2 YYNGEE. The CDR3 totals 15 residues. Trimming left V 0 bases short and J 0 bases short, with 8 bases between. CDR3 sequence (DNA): TGTGCCAGCAGCGTAGAGTTGCGGAGCACAGATACGCAGTATTTT. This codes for CASSVELRSTDTQYF.

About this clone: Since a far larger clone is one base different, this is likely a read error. The CDR3 loop is CAWSARGGNIQYF. The CDR3 DNA reads as TGTGCCTGGAGTGCACGTGGGGGAAACATTCAGTACTTC. V gene TRBV30 combines with J gene TRBJ2-4; D may correspond to TRBD1 or TRBD2 (5 bases each). The CDR3 runs to 13 residues. The germline CDR1 and CDR2 sequences are GTSNPN and SVGIG (reference sequence). The V and J ends lost 1 base and 6 bases respectively, with 10 bases between them.

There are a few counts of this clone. CDR3 bases: TGTGCCAGCTCACCCCCCGGCCGATCCTACGAGCAGTACTTC. As protein: CASSPPGRSYEQYF. This chain connects TRBV18 to TRBJ2-5; no definite D call. The J call is in doubt because the DNA end fits TRBJ2-7 better. The CDR3 has 14 residues. The germline V gene has CDR1 KGHSH and CDR2 LQKENI.

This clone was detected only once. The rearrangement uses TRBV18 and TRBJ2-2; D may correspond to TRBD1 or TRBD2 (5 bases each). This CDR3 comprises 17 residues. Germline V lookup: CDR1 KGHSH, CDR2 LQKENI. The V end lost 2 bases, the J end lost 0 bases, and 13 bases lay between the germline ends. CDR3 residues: CASSPDFGTANTGELFF. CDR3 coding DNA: TGTGCCAGCTCACCAGACTTCGGGACCGCGAACACCGGGGAGCTGTTTTTT. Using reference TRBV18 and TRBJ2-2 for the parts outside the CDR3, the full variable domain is NAGVMQNPRHLVRRRGQEARLRCSPMKGHSHVYWYRQLPEEGLKFMVYLQKENIIDESGMPKERFSAEFPKEGPSILRIQQVVRGDSAAYFCASSPDFGTANTGELFFGEGSRLTVL.

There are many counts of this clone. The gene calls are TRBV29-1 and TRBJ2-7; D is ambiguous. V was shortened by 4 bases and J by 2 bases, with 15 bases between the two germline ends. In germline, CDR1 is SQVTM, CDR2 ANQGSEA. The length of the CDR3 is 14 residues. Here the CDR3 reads CSVVQPTSTYEQYF. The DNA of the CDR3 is TGCAGCGTTGTCCAACCCACCTCTACCTACGAGCAGTACTTC.

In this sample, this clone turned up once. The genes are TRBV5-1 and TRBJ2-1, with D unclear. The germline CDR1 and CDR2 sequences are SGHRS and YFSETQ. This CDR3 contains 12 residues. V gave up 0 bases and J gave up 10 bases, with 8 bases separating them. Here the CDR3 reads CASSLAVGEQFF. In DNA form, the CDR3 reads TGCGCCAGCAGCTTGGCCGTTGGAGAGCAGTTCTTC.

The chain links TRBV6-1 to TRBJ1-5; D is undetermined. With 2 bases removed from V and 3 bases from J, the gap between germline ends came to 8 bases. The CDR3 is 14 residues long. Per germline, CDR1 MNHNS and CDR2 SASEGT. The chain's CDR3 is CASSELWNNQPQHF. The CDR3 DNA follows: TGTGCCAGCAGTGAACTGTGGAACAATCAGCCCCAGCATTTT.

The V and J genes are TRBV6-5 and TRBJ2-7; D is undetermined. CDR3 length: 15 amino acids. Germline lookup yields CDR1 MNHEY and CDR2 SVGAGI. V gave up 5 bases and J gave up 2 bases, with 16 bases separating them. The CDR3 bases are TGTGCCAGCAGTAACCGACCCGCCGAGCCCTACGAGCAGTACTTC. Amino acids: CASSNRPAEPYEQYF.

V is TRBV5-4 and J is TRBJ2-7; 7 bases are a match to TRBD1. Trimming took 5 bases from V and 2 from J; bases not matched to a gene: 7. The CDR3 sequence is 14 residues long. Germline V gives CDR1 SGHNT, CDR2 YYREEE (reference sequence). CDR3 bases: TGTGCCAGCAGTCTGACAGGGCAGGCCTACGAGCAGTACTTC. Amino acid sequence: CASSLTGQAYEQYF.

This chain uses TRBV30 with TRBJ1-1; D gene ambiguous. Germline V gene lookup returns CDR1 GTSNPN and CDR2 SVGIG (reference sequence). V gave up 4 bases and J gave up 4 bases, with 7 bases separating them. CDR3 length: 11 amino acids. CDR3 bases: TGTGCCTGGACTTATGCCACTGAAGCTTTCTTT. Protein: CAWTYATEAFF.

The CDR3 DNA reads as TGTGCCAGCAGCTTGGGGTCGGGTAGGGAGGCGGGTGAGCAGTTCTTC. It is translated as CASSLGSGREAGEQFF. V usage is TRBV7-2 and J usage is TRBJ2-1; D perhaps matches TRBD2 (6 bases). CDR1 is SGHTA, CDR2 FQGNSA, per germline. With 3 bases removed from V and 9 bases from J, the gap between germline ends came to 21 bases. There are 16 residues in the CDR3.

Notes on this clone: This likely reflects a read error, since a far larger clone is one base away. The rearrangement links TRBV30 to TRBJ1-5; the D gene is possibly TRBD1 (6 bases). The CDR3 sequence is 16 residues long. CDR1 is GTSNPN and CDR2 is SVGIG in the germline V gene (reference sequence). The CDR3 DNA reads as TGTGCCCGGAGTGTAGGGGGTGACTATAGCAATCAGCCCCAGCATTTT. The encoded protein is CARSVGGDYSNQPQHF. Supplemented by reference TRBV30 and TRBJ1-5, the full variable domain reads SQTIHQWPATLVQPVGSPLSLECTVEGTSNPNLYWYRQAAGRGLQLLFYSVGIGQISSEVPQNLSASRPQDRQFILSSKKLLLSDSGFYLCARSVGGDYSNQPQHFGDGTRLSIL.

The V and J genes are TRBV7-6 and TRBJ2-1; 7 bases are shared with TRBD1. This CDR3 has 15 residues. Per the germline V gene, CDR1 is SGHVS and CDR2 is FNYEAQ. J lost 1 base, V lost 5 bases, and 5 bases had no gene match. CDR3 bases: TGTGCCAGCAGCCCGCTGACAGGGTCCTACAATGAGCAGTTCTTC. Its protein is CASSPLTGSYNEQFF.

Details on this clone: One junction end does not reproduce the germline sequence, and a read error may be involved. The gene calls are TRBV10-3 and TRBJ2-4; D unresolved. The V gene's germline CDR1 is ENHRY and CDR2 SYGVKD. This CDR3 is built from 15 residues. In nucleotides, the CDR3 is TGTGCCATCAGTGAGTCAGGCGGCGCGAGAGACGTCCAACGATTC. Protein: CAISESGGARDVQRF.

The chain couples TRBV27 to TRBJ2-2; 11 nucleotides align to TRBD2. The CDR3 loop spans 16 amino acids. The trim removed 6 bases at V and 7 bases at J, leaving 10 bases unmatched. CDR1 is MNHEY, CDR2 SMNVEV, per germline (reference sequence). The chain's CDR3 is CASSLTSGRYVGELFF. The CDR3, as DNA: TGTGCCAGCAGCCTCACTAGCGGGAGATATGTCGGGGAGCTGTTTTTT.

The chain's CDR3 is CAISRESNQPQHF. Written as DNA, the CDR3 is TGTGCCATCAGTAGGGAGAGCAATCAGCCCCAGCATTTT. The V gene is TRBV10-3, the J gene TRBJ1-5, with D hard to call. Trimming took 5 bases from V and 1 from J, leaving 6 bases between them. The CDR3 sequence is 13 residues long. CDR1 and CDR2 (germline): ENHRY, SYGVKD.

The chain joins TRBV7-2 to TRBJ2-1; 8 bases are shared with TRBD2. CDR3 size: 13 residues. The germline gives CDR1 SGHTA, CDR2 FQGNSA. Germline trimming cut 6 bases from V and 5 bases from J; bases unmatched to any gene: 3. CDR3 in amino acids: CASRLAAHNEQFF. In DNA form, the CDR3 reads TGTGCCAGCAGACTAGCGGCTCACAATGAGCAGTTCTTC.